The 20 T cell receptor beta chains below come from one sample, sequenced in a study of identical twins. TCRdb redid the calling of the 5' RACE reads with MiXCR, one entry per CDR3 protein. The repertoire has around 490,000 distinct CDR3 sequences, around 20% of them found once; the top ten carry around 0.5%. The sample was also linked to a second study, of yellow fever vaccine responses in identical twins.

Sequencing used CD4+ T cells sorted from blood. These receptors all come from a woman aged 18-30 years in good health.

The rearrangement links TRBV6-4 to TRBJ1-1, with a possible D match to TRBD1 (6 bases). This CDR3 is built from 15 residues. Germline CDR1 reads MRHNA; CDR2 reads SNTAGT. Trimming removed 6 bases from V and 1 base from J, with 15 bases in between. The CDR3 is CASRQTGWGNTEAFF. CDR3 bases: TGTGCCAGCAGACAAACAGGGTGGGGGAACACTGAAGCTTTCTTT.

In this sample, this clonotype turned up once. CDR3 nucleotide sequence: TGCAGTGCAACTTCCGGGACTAGCGGGAGCTCCTACAATGAGCAGTTCTTC. This encodes CSATSGTSGSSYNEQFF. This chain connects TRBV20-1 to TRBJ2-1, with TRBD2 matching over 14 bases. After removal of 6 bases from V and 0 bases from J, the junction contained 7 bases not matched to a gene. This CDR3 has 17 amino acids. The germline V gene encodes CDR1 DFQATT and CDR2 SNEGSKA (reference sequence).

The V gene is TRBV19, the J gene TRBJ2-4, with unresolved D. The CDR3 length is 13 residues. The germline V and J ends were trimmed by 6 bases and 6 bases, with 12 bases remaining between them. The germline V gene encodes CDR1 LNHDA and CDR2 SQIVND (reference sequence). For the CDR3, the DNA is TGTGCCAGTAGCGGAGTTGTGGGAAACATTCAGTACTTC. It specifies CASSGVVGNIQYF.

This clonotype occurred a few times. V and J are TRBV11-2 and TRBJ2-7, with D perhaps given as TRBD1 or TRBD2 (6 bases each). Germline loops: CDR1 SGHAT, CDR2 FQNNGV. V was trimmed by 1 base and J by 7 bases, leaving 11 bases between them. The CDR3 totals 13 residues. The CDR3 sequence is CASSLGGAGEQYV. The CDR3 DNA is TGTGCCAGCAGCTTAGGGGGGGCGGGGGAGCAGTACGTC.

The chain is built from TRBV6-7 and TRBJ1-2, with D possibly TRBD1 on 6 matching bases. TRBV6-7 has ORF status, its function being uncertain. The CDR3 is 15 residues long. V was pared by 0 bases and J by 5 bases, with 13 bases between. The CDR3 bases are TGTGCCAGCAGTTACTCTAGGGGGGCCGGGTATGGCTACACCTTC. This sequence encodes CASSYSRGAGYGYTF.

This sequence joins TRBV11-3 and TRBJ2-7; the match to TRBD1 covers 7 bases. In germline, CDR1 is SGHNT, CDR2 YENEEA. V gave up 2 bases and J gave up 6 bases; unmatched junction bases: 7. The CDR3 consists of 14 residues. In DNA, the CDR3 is TGTGCCAGCAGCTTAATGATGGGGACAGCCGAGCAGTACTTC. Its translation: CASSLMMGTAEQYF.

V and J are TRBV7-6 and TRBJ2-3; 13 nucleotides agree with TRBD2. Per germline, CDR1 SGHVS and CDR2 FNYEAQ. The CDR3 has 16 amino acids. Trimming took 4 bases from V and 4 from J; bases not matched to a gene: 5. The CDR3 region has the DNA TGTGCCAGCAGCTACCGACTAGCGGGGGGACCAGATACGCAGTATTTT. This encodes CASSYRLAGGPDTQYF.

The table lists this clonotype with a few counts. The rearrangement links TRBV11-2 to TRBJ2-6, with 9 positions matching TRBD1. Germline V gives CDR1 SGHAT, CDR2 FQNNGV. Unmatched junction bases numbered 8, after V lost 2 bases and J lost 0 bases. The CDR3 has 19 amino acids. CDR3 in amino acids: CASSLPRGQGASGANVLTF. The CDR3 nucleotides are TGTGCCAGCAGCTTACCCCGGGGACAGGGAGCCTCTGGGGCCAACGTCCTGACTTTC. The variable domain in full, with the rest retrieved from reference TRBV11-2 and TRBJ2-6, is EAGVAQSPRYKIIEKRQSVAFWCNPISGHATLYWYQQILGQGPKLLIQFQNNGVVDDSQLPKDRFSAERLKGVDSTLKIQPAKLEDSAVYLCASSLPRGQGASGANVLTFGAGSRLTVL.

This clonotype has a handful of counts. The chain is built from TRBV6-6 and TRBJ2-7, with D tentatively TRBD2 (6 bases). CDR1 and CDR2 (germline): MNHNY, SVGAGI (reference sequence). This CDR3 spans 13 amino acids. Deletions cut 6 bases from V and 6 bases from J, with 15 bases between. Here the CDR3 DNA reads TGTGCCAGCAGGATACGGGAGACGGGCGAGCAGTACTTC. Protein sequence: CASRIRETGEQYF.

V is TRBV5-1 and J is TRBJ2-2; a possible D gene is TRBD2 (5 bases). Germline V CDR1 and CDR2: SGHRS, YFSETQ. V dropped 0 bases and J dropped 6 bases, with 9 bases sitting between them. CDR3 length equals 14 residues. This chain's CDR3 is CASSLAMEAGELFF. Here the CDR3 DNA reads TGCGCCAGCAGCTTGGCCATGGAGGCCGGGGAGCTGTTTTTT.

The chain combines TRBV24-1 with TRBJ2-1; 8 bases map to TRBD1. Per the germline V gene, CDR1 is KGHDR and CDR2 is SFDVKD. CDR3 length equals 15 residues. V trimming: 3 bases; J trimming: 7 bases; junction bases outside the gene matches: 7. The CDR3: CATSDPQTGVNEQFF. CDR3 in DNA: TGTGCCACCAGTGATCCCCAGACAGGGGTGAATGAGCAGTTCTTC.

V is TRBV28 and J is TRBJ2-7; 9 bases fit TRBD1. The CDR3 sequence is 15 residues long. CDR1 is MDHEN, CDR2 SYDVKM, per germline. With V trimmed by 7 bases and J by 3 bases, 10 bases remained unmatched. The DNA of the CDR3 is TGTGCCAGCATCTCCCCCCGGACAGGGGACTACGAGCAGTACTTC. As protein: CASISPRTGDYEQYF.

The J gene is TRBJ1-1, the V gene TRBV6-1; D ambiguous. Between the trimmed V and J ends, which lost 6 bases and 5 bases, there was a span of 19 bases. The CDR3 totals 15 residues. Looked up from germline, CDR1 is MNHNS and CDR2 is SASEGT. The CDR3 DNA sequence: TGTGCCAGCAGCCCCGGGTGGCTAAAGAGGACTGAAGCTTTCTTT. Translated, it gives CASSPGWLKRTEAFF.

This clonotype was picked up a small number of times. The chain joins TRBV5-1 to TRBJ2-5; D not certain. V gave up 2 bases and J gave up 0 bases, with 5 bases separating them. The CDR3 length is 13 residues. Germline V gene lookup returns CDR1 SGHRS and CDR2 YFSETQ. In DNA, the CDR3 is TGCGCCAGCAGCTTAAACGACCAAGAGACCCAGTACTTC. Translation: CASSLNDQETQYF.

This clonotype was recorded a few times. CDR3 sequence reads: CASSPQASEAFF. The CDR3 bases are TGTGCCAGCTCACCCCAGGCATCGGAAGCTTTCTTT. This chain uses TRBV18 with TRBJ1-1; D is undetermined. Trimming took 3 bases from V and 8 from J, leaving 10 bases between them. The CDR3 runs to 12 residues. Looked up from germline, CDR1 is KGHSH and CDR2 is LQKENI.

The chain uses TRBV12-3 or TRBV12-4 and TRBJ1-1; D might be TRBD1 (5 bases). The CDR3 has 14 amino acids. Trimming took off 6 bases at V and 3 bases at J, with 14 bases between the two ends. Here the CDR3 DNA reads TGTGCCAGCAGGGTACGTGGGGCGGACACTGAAGCTTTCTTT. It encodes CASRVRGADTEAFF.

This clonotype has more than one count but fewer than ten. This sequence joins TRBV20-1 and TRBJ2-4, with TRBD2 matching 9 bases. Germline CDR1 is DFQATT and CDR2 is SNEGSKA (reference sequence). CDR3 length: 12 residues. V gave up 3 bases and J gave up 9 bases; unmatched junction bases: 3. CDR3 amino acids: CSARTSGGIQYF. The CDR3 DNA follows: TGCAGTGCTAGGACTAGCGGTGGCATTCAGTACTTC.

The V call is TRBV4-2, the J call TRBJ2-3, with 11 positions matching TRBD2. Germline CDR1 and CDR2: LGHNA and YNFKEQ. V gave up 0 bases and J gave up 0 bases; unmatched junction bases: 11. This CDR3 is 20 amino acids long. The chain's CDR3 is CASSQEGRSTSGASTDTQYF. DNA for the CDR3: TGTGCCAGCAGCCAAGAGGGGCGGTCGACTAGCGGGGCAAGCACAGATACGCAGTATTTT.

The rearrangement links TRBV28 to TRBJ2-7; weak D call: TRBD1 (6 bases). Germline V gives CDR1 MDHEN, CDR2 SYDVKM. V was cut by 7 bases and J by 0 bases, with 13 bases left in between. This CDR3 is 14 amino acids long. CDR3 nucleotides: TGTGCCAGCACCCCCGGGACACTCTCCTACGAGCAGTACTTC. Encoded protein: CASTPGTLSYEQYF.

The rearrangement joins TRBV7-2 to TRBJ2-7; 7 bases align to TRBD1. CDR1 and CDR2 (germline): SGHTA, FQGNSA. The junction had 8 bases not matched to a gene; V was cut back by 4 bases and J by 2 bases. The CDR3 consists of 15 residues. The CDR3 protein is CASSSRGQFTYEQYF. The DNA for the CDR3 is TGTGCCAGCAGCTCCCGGGGACAGTTCACCTACGAGCAGTACTTC.